A selection of T cell receptor beta chains follows, all from one sample in a study of blood T cell repertoires in COVID-19. The assay was immunoSEQ multiplex PCR, and TCRdb's table has in-frame clones only and misses some. This sample has 150,000 to 200,000 clones, with roughly 85% found just once. The sample was peripheral blood. The receptors derive from a man in his sixties with acute or convalescent COVID-19. Each CDR3 is given with its conserved first and last residue. The D gene is left open where the match is weak. Where a row states a size, it is once, few, many or the class of an expanded clone; other rows omit it.

TRBV7-9	.	TRBJ2-7	TRBD1	CASSSRQGTDEQYF	TGTGCCAGCAGCTCCCGACAGGGCACCGACGAGCAGTACTTC
TRBV3-1/TRBV3-2	few	TRBJ1-6	.	CASSQTDSALSYNSPLHF	TGTGCCAGCAGCCAGACTGACTCGGCCCTCTCCTATAATTCACCCCTCCACTTT
TRBV5-8	.	TRBJ2-1	.	CASSPGLNEQFF	TGTGCCAGCAGCCCGGGTCTGAATGAGCAGTTCTTC
TRBV29-1	.	TRBJ2-5	TRBD1	CSALGQNQETQYF	TGCAGCGCCCTGGGACAGAATCAAGAGACCCAGTACTTC
TRBV5-1	.	TRBJ2-1	TRBD2	CASSLATSGVGHNEQFF	TGCGCCAGCAGCTTGGCGACTAGCGGCGTTGGACACAATGAGCAGTTCTTC
TRBV6-5	.	TRBJ1-2	.	CASSPRAGELSGYTF	TGTGCCAGCAGCCCCAGGGCAGGGGAATTGAGTGGCTACACCTTC
TRBV19	.	TRBJ1-2	.	CASSTPFGSDGYTF	TGTGCCAGTAGTACCCCGTTCGGGTCCGATGGCTACACCTTC
TRBV9	.	TRBJ2-1	TRBD2	CASSVGFRLAGGSNEQFF	TGTGCCAGCAGCGTAGGGTTCCGACTAGCGGGAGGGAGCAATGAGCAGTTCTTC
TRBV18	once	TRBJ2-1	.	CASSPGPRTSYNEQFF	TGTGCCAGCTCACCAGGGCCTCGAACCTCCTACAATGAGCAGTTCTTC
TRBV7-6	.	TRBJ1-5	TRBD1	CASSQGQGMGNQPQHF	TGTGCCAGCAGCCAGGGACAGGGGATGGGCAATCAGCCCCAGCATTTT
TRBV15	.	TRBJ1-2	TRBD1	CATSKGTDYGYTF	TGTGCCACCAGCAAAGGGACAGACTATGGCTACACCTTC
TRBV11-2	.	TRBJ2-3	TRBD2	CASSSRLAGGRGDTQYF	TGTGCCAGCAGCTCTAGACTGGCGGGAGGGAGGGGGGATACGCAGTATTTT
TRBV28	.	TRBJ1-2	TRBD1	CASNQPGQGANGYTF	TGTGCCAGCAACCAGCCGGGACAGGGGGCGAATGGCTACACCTTC
TRBV28	.	TRBJ2-7	.	CASSTRGAPYEQYF	TGTGCCAGCAGCACCAGGGGAGCCCCCTACGAGCAGTACTTC
TRBV10-1	.	TRBJ2-5	.	CASSESEGGTETQYF	TGCGCCAGCAGTGAGTCCGAGGGGGGGACGGAGACCCAGTACTTC
TRBV5-1	.	TRBJ2-7	.	CASSLEAGGPYEQYF	TGCGCCAGCAGCTTGGAGGCAGGGGGGCCCTACGAGCAGTACTTC
TRBV3-1/TRBV3-2	.	TRBJ2-7	.	CASSLRQAYEQYF	TGTGCCAGCAGCCTCCGACAGGCCTACGAGCAGTACTTC
TRBV20-1	.	TRBJ1-3	.	CSASLTAFGNTIYF	TGCAGTGCTAGTTTGACAGCTTTTGGAAACACCATATATTTT
TRBV19	once	TRBJ1-1	.	CASSSRGMNTEAFF	TGTGCCAGTAGTTCACGGGGAATGAACACTGAAGCTTTCTTT
TRBV7-6	once	TRBJ1-2	TRBD1	CASSLRGGQSKYGYTF	TGTGCCAGCAGCCTACGAGGGGGACAGTCCAAATATGGCTACACCTTC
TRBV5-1	.	TRBJ2-5	TRBD2	CASSLGSSGYQETQYF	TGCGCCAGCAGCTTGGGGTCTAGCGGCTATCAAGAGACCCAGTACTTC
TRBV28	.	TRBJ1-2	.	CASSLEQGYGYTF	TGTGCCAGCAGTTTGGAGCAGGGGTATGGCTACACCTTC
TRBV9	.	TRBJ2-7	.	CASSVSGGAPYEQYF	TGTGCCAGCAGCGTAAGTGGAGGGGCCCCCTACGAGCAGTACTTC
TRBV10-2	.	TRBJ2-7	TRBD2	CASSGPGLAGGGSSYEQYF	TGCGCCAGCAGTGGTCCGGGACTAGCGGGAGGAGGGAGCAGCTACGAGCAGTACTTC
TRBV4-2	.	TRBJ2-1	TRBD1	CASSQDQGTGRKGEQFF	TGTGCCAGCAGCCAAGATCAGGGGACAGGGCGGAAGGGTGAGCAGTTCTTC
TRBV10-3	once	TRBJ1-1	TRBD1	CAIRTGMNTEAFF	TGTGCCATCAGGACAGGGATGAACACTGAAGCTTTCTTT
TRBV4-1	few	TRBJ1-4	TRBD1	CASSYGAGGSEKLFF	TGCGCCAGCAGCTATGGAGCAGGGGGAAGTGAAAAACTGTTTTTT
TRBV5-1	.	TRBJ2-1	TRBD2	CASSLLGGSSYNEQFF	TGCGCCAGCAGCTTGTTAGGCGGGAGCTCCTACAATGAGCAGTTCTTC
TRBV24-1	.	TRBJ1-2	.	CATRKTGSSGYTF	TGTGCCACCAGAAAAACAGGGTCCAGTGGCTACACCTTC
TRBV7-2	.	TRBJ1-5	.	CASSRGGTQPQHF	TGTGCCAGCAGCCGGGGAGGGACTCAGCCCCAGCATTTT
TRBV24-1	.	TRBJ1-5	.	CATSDSSQGGQPQHF	TGTGCCACCAGTGATTCGTCACAGGGCGGTCAGCCCCAGCATTTT
TRBV30	.	TRBJ2-3	.	CAWSVRERGTDTQYF	TGTGCCTGGAGTGTACGCGAGCGAGGCACAGATACGCAGTATTTT
TRBV9	.	TRBJ1-2	.	CASSTRATNYGYTF	TGTGCCAGCAGCACGCGGGCTACTAACTATGGCTACACCTTC
TRBV13	.	TRBJ1-1	.	CASSPGRGTEAFF	TGTGCCAGCAGCCCTGGGAGGGGCACTGAAGCTTTCTTT
TRBV19	.	TRBJ2-3	.	CASSPPQLDTQYF	TGTGCCAGTAGTCCACCACAGTTGGATACGCAGTATTTT
TRBV9	.	TRBJ2-3	.	CASSVGSTIYTDTQYF	TGTGCCAGCAGCGTAGGGAGCACAATTTACACAGATACGCAGTATTTT
TRBV20-1	.	TRBJ2-7	.	CSASAFEEQYF	TGCAGCGCTAGTGCTTTTGAGGAGCAGTACTTC
TRBV5-8	once	TRBJ2-1	TRBD2	CASSLWTSGFGSEQFF	TGTGCCAGCAGCCTCTGGACTAGCGGGTTTGGTAGTGAGCAGTTCTTC
TRBV7-3	once	TRBJ2-3	.	CASSSSGGPQRADTQYF	TGTGCCAGCAGCTCATCTGGAGGGCCTCAGCGTGCAGATACGCAGTATTTT
TRBV2	.	TRBJ2-5	TRBD2	CASSEGAGAGETQYF	TGTGCCAGCAGTGAAGGGGCGGGAGCGGGGGAGACCCAGTACTTC
TRBV6-5	.	TRBJ2-7	TRBD2	CASSYGGRAVYEQYF	TGTGCCAGCAGTTACGGAGGGAGGGCCGTATACGAGCAGTACTTC
TRBV24-1	.	TRBJ2-2	.	CATSSSGNTGELFF	TGTGCCACCAGTTCATCCGGGAACACCGGGGAGCTGTTTTTT
TRBV28	.	TRBJ1-2	TRBD1	CASSFSLGVGGSDGYTF	TGTGCCAGCAGTTTTTCGCTCGGTGTAGGGGGCAGTGATGGCTACACCTTC
TRBV5-1	.	TRBJ2-1	.	CASSLALAPSNEQFF	TGCGCCAGCAGCTTGGCCCTAGCCCCCAGCAATGAGCAGTTCTTC
TRBV12-3/TRBV12-4	.	TRBJ1-2	.	CASSFSRNYGYTF	TGTGCCAGCAGTTTTAGTAGAAACTATGGCTACACCTTC
TRBV7-3	.	TRBJ2-2	TRBD2	CASSLVAGENTGELFF	TGTGCCAGCAGCCTGGTAGCGGGAGAAAACACCGGGGAGCTGTTTTTT
TRBV21-1	.	TRBJ1-3	.	CASSERGFSGNTIYF	TGTGCCAGCAGCGAAAGGGGATTCTCTGGAAACACCATATATTTT
TRBV28	once	TRBJ2-5	TRBD1	CASSSPGQGVETQYF	TGTGCCAGCAGTTCCCCGGGACAGGGGGTAGAGACCCAGTACTTC
TRBV29-1	.	TRBJ1-2	.	CSVEQGFLGYTF	TGCAGCGTTGAACAGGGCTTCCTTGGCTACACCTTC
TRBV19	.	TRBJ1-1	TRBD1	CASSTTGGWYTEAFF	TGTGCCAGTAGTACGACAGGGGGCTGGTACACTGAAGCTTTCTTT
TRBV15	.	TRBJ1-2	.	CATSREEGSYGYTF	TGTGCCACCAGCAGAGAGGAGGGGAGCTATGGCTACACCTTC
TRBV27	.	TRBJ2-5	TRBD2	CASSFLDGGGQETQYF	TGTGCCAGCAGTTTCCTAGACGGGGGGGGCCAAGAGACCCAGTACTTC
TRBV6-5	.	TRBJ1-5	.	CASILQGGGNQPQHF	TGTGCCAGCATCTTACAGGGCGGCGGCAATCAGCCCCAGCATTTT
TRBV30	.	TRBJ2-7	TRBD1	CAWSTGTGSYEQYF	TGTGCCTGGAGTACCGGGACAGGGAGCTACGAGCAGTACTTC
TRBV5-5	few	TRBJ2-6	.	CASSSPRAGASGANVLTF	TGTGCCAGCAGCTCGCCGAGGGCAGGGGCATCAGGGGCCAACGTCCTGACTTTC
TRBV28	.	TRBJ1-4	.	CAIGDEKLFF	TGTGCCATCGGAGATGAAAAACTGTTTTTT
TRBV9	.	TRBJ2-5	TRBD2	CASSSGTSGYTQYF	TGTGCCAGCAGCTCCGGGACTAGCGGGTATACCCAGTACTTC
TRBV28	.	TRBJ1-1	.	CATTRGGGTEAFF	TGTGCCACAACCCGGGGAGGGGGAACTGAAGCTTTCTTT
TRBV3-1/TRBV3-2	.	TRBJ2-1	TRBD2	CASSHRTSGERLSYNEQFF	TGTGCCAGCAGCCATCGGACTAGCGGGGAGCGTCTGTCCTACAATGAGCAGTTCTTC